This TCR beta chain was profiled in a study of blood T cell repertoires in COVID-19. Across the whole study: Spain, Italy and the United States supplied samples that represented acute and convalescent COVID-19. In each case, the material was cDNA or gDNA derived from T cells, B-cell-depleted T cells, or PBMCs.

Cohort assignment relied on participant-reported clinical history. Profiled with immunoSEQ multiplex PCR; TCRdb holds only in-frame clones, not every one. The profile shows about 250,000 clones, roughly 90% of them singletons. The CDR3 has 14 amino acids. V dropped 2 bases and J dropped 3; count of bases not matched to a gene: 0. The germline V gene has CDR1 MDHEN and CDR2 SYDVKM. The sequenced material came from PBMCs or T cells enriched from blood (not recorded which). This sequence was found in a woman in her fifties or sixties who had recovered from COVID-19. The chain combines TRBV28 with TRBJ2-3; 9 nucleotides agree with TRBD2. The chain's CDR3 is CASSLAGGTDTQYF. CDR3 DNA sequence: TGTGCCAGCAGTTTAGCGGGAGGGACAGATACGCAGTATTTT.